A selection of T cell receptor beta chains follows, all from one sample in a study of T cell responses to AZD1222 COVID-19 vaccine. The table came from immunoSEQ multiplex PCR; TCRdb's copy has only in-frame clones and leaves some out. This repertoire shows 150,000 or so clones, 80% to 95% found once; its top ten account for around 1.5%. Sequencing used peripheral blood, obtained on day 0 of AZD1222 vaccination. These receptors all come from an adult in good health. Each CDR3 is given with its conserved first and last residue. Fields, in order: D gene, V gene, clone size, J gene, CDR3 protein, CDR3 DNA. D genes are given only for firm matches. Part of the rows lack a size; the others show once, few, many or a class for expanded clones.

D gene: .; V gene: TRBV18; clone size: .; J gene: TRBJ2-2; CDR3 protein: CASSEDGDTGELFF; CDR3 DNA: TGTGCCAGCTCTGAGGACGGAGACACCGGGGAGCTGTTTTTT
D gene: TRBD2; V gene: TRBV2; clone size: once; J gene: TRBJ2-5; CDR3 protein: CASRERLAGEETQYF; CDR3 DNA: TGTGCCAGCAGAGAAAGACTAGCGGGGGAGGAGACCCAGTACTTC
D gene: .; V gene: TRBV10-2; clone size: .; J gene: TRBJ2-3; CDR3 protein: CASSEDRLLRRADTQYF; CDR3 DNA: TGCGCCAGCAGTGAGGATAGGCTACTCAGAAGGGCAGATACGCAGTATTTT
D gene: .; V gene: TRBV7-9; clone size: .; J gene: TRBJ2-1; CDR3 protein: CASSSLVQSSYNEQFF; CDR3 DNA: TGTGCCAGCAGCTCCCTCGTACAGAGCTCCTACAATGAGCAGTTCTTC
D gene: .; V gene: TRBV28; clone size: .; J gene: TRBJ2-7; CDR3 protein: CASSLGAAGSYEQYF; CDR3 DNA: TGTGCCAGCAGTCTCGGGGCGGCTGGGTCCTACGAGCAGTACTTC
D gene: TRBD2; V gene: TRBV7-8; clone size: .; J gene: TRBJ2-1; CDR3 protein: CASSFTGLAGHNEQFF; CDR3 DNA: TGTGCCAGCAGCTTTACGGGACTAGCGGGGCACAATGAGCAGTTCTTC
D gene: TRBD1; V gene: TRBV11-1; clone size: .; J gene: TRBJ1-6; CDR3 protein: CASSIRGRNSPLHF; CDR3 DNA: TGTGCCAGCAGCATCAGGGGGCGGAATTCACCCCTCCACTTT
D gene: .; V gene: TRBV10-3; clone size: .; J gene: TRBJ1-2; CDR3 protein: CAISSSGYGYTF; CDR3 DNA: TGTGCCATCAGCTCGAGCGGATATGGCTACACCTTC
D gene: .; V gene: TRBV28; clone size: .; J gene: TRBJ2-7; CDR3 protein: CASRVSAGYEQYF; CDR3 DNA: TGTGCCAGCCGAGTATCGGCCGGCTACGAGCAGTACTTC
D gene: .; V gene: TRBV12-3/TRBV12-4; clone size: .; J gene: TRBJ2-1; CDR3 protein: CASSLVGGGEQFF; CDR3 DNA: TGTGCCAGCAGTTTAGTTGGGGGCGGTGAGCAGTTCTTC
D gene: .; V gene: TRBV19; clone size: .; J gene: TRBJ1-1; CDR3 protein: CASSQGAVRAYSWDTEAFF; CDR3 DNA: TGTGCCAGTAGCCAAGGTGCTGTCCGTGCCTACTCCTGGGACACTGAAGCTTTCTTT
D gene: .; V gene: TRBV11-2; clone size: .; J gene: TRBJ1-4; CDR3 protein: CASSLTKGARANEKLFF; CDR3 DNA: TGTGCCAGCAGCCTCACGAAAGGGGCGCGGGCTAATGAAAAACTGTTTTTT
D gene: TRBD1; V gene: TRBV3-1/TRBV3-2; clone size: .; J gene: TRBJ1-1; CDR3 protein: CASSPRDRGRHTEAFF; CDR3 DNA: TGTGCCAGCAGCCCCCGGGACAGGGGGCGGCACACTGAAGCTTTCTTT
D gene: TRBD2; V gene: TRBV12-5; clone size: .; J gene: TRBJ2-1; CDR3 protein: CASGHGLAGGLQQFF; CDR3 DNA: TGTGCTAGTGGCCACGGACTAGCGGGAGGACTACAGCAGTTCTTC
D gene: .; V gene: TRBV6-2/TRBV6-3; clone size: .; J gene: TRBJ2-5; CDR3 protein: CASSSNRGGTQYF; CDR3 DNA: TGTGCCAGCAGTTCTAACAGGGGAGGGACCCAGTACTTC
D gene: .; V gene: TRBV13; clone size: .; J gene: TRBJ1-4; CDR3 protein: CASSQRTATNEKLFF; CDR3 DNA: TGTGCCAGCAGCCAAAGGACGGCAACTAATGAAAAACTGTTTTTT
D gene: TRBD1; V gene: TRBV12-3/TRBV12-4; clone size: .; J gene: TRBJ1-5; CDR3 protein: CASRSTGVQPQHF; CDR3 DNA: TGTGCCAGCCGGTCGACAGGGGTTCAGCCCCAGCATTTT
D gene: .; V gene: TRBV12-3/TRBV12-4; clone size: .; J gene: TRBJ2-1; CDR3 protein: CASSSSGNEQFF; CDR3 DNA: TGTGCCAGCAGCTCCTCTGGCAATGAGCAGTTCTTC
D gene: .; V gene: TRBV11-2; clone size: .; J gene: TRBJ2-3; CDR3 protein: CASSQNRGGVSTDTQYF; CDR3 DNA: TGTGCCAGCAGCCAGAATCGGGGCGGAGTAAGCACAGATACGCAGTATTTT
D gene: .; V gene: TRBV28; clone size: .; J gene: TRBJ1-3; CDR3 protein: CASSFSGTGNTIYF; CDR3 DNA: TGTGCCAGCAGTTTTTCGGGAACCGGAAACACCATATATTTT
D gene: .; V gene: TRBV6-5; clone size: .; J gene: TRBJ1-5; CDR3 protein: CASRPLQENHQPQHF; CDR3 DNA: TGTGCCAGCAGGCCCCTTCAGGAAAACCATCAGCCCCAGCATTTT
D gene: TRBD1; V gene: TRBV3-1/TRBV3-2; clone size: few; J gene: TRBJ1-2; CDR3 protein: CASSPGQGRRYTF; CDR3 DNA: TGTGCCAGCAGCCCTGGACAGGGGCGCCGCTACACCTTC
D gene: .; V gene: TRBV12-3/TRBV12-4; clone size: .; J gene: TRBJ2-7; CDR3 protein: CASRGGHYEQYF; CDR3 DNA: TGTGCCAGCAGGGGCGGCCACTACGAGCAGTACTTC
D gene: .; V gene: TRBV11-2; clone size: few; J gene: TRBJ2-7; CDR3 protein: CASSRLGEQYF; CDR3 DNA: TGTGCCAGCAGCCGCCTAGGCGAGCAGTACTTC
D gene: .; V gene: TRBV3-1/TRBV3-2; clone size: once; J gene: TRBJ1-1; CDR3 protein: CASSFQATLNTEAFF; CDR3 DNA: TGTGCCAGCAGCTTCCAAGCCACATTGAACACTGAAGCTTTCTTT
D gene: .; V gene: TRBV6-2/TRBV6-3; clone size: .; J gene: TRBJ1-1; CDR3 protein: CASSYGTRNTEAFF; CDR3 DNA: TGTGCCAGCAGTTACGGGACAAGGAACACTGAAGCTTTCTTT
D gene: .; V gene: TRBV19; clone size: .; J gene: TRBJ2-2; CDR3 protein: CASSITRGATGELFF; CDR3 DNA: TGTGCCAGTAGTATTACCAGGGGCGCAACCGGGGAGCTGTTTTTT
D gene: TRBD1; V gene: TRBV19; clone size: .; J gene: TRBJ1-1; CDR3 protein: CASGQGYIAEAFF; CDR3 DNA: TGTGCCAGTGGACAGGGGTATATTGCTGAAGCTTTCTTT
D gene: .; V gene: TRBV6-5; clone size: .; J gene: TRBJ1-5; CDR3 protein: CATNFWGTNQPQHF; CDR3 DNA: TGTGCCACCAATTTCTGGGGGACCAATCAGCCCCAGCATTTT
D gene: .; V gene: TRBV29-1; clone size: .; J gene: TRBJ1-3; CDR3 protein: CSAAESSGNTIYF; CDR3 DNA: TGCAGCGCCGCAGAGAGCTCTGGAAACACCATATATTTT
D gene: .; V gene: TRBV28; clone size: .; J gene: TRBJ2-7; CDR3 protein: CASRSSTYEQYF; CDR3 DNA: TGTGCCAGCAGGTCCTCCACTTACGAGCAGTACTTC
D gene: .; V gene: TRBV19; clone size: .; J gene: TRBJ1-5; CDR3 protein: CASSSDAGGNQPQHF; CDR3 DNA: TGTGCCAGTAGTAGCGACGCCGGGGGCAATCAGCCCCAGCATTTT
D gene: .; V gene: TRBV2; clone size: .; J gene: TRBJ1-1; CDR3 protein: CASSVVRDTEAFF; CDR3 DNA: TGTGCCAGCAGTGTGGTGCGGGACACTGAAGCTTTCTTT
D gene: .; V gene: TRBV4-3; clone size: .; J gene: TRBJ1-6; CDR3 protein: CASSRGGLTRDSPLHF; CDR3 DNA: TGCGCCAGCAGCCGAGGAGGGCTCACAAGGGATTCACCCCTCCACTTT
D gene: .; V gene: TRBV19; clone size: .; J gene: TRBJ1-5; CDR3 protein: CASTPERGAGSPQHF; CDR3 DNA: TGTGCCAGTACCCCTGAACGGGGGGCGGGGAGCCCCCAGCATTTT
D gene: .; V gene: TRBV19; clone size: .; J gene: TRBJ1-1; CDR3 protein: CASSVRWAAFF; CDR3 DNA: TGTGCCAGTAGTGTTCGATGGGCAGCTTTCTTT
D gene: TRBD1; V gene: TRBV7-9; clone size: .; J gene: TRBJ1-2; CDR3 protein: CASSSNQGAPSGDYGYTF; CDR3 DNA: TGTGCCAGCAGCTCCAACCAGGGGGCCCCCTCTGGGGACTATGGCTACACCTTC
D gene: .; V gene: TRBV2; clone size: once; J gene: TRBJ2-2; CDR3 protein: CASAYVGNTGELFF; CDR3 DNA: TGTGCCAGCGCCTATGTCGGGAACACCGGGGAGCTGTTTTTT
D gene: TRBD2; V gene: TRBV7-2; clone size: .; J gene: TRBJ2-3; CDR3 protein: CASSKSLAGETGTQYF; CDR3 DNA: TGTGCCAGCAGCAAGAGCCTAGCGGGAGAAACTGGTACGCAGTATTTT
D gene: .; V gene: TRBV18; clone size: .; J gene: TRBJ2-1; CDR3 protein: CASSQGWGQGQDEQFF; CDR3 DNA: TGTGCCAGCTCACAGGGTTGGGGACAAGGTCAAGATGAGCAGTTCTTC
D gene: TRBD2; V gene: TRBV4-3; clone size: .; J gene: TRBJ2-1; CDR3 protein: CASSQLGLGVTYGEQFF; CDR3 DNA: TGCGCCAGCAGCCAACTCGGACTAGGGGTTACATATGGTGAGCAGTTCTTC
D gene: .; V gene: TRBV6-6; clone size: once; J gene: TRBJ1-5; CDR3 protein: CASSYSGQNQPQHF; CDR3 DNA: TGTGCCAGCAGTTACAGCGGGCAAAATCAGCCCCAGCATTTT
D gene: TRBD1; V gene: TRBV29-1; clone size: few; J gene: TRBJ2-7; CDR3 protein: CSVEEDRLSYEQYF; CDR3 DNA: TGCAGCGTTGAAGAGGACAGGCTCTCCTACGAGCAGTACTTC
D gene: .; V gene: TRBV30; clone size: .; J gene: TRBJ1-1; CDR3 protein: CAWSPTWGAERDTEAFF; CDR3 DNA: TGTGCCTGGAGCCCCACGTGGGGCGCAGAGCGGGACACTGAAGCTTTCTTT
D gene: TRBD1; V gene: TRBV6-5; clone size: .; J gene: TRBJ1-2; CDR3 protein: CASSYSMYQGDGYTF; CDR3 DNA: TGTGCCAGCAGTTACTCGATGTACCAGGGGGATGGCTACACCTTC
D gene: .; V gene: TRBV5-1; clone size: few; J gene: TRBJ2-5; CDR3 protein: CASSSQETQYF; CDR3 DNA: TGCGCCAGCAGCTCTCAAGAGACCCAGTACTTC
D gene: TRBD1; V gene: TRBV5-1; clone size: .; J gene: TRBJ1-5; CDR3 protein: CASSVTGLGSNQPQHF; CDR3 DNA: TGCGCCAGCAGCGTGACAGGGTTGGGTAGCAATCAGCCCCAGCATTTT
D gene: TRBD1; V gene: TRBV28; clone size: .; J gene: TRBJ2-5; CDR3 protein: CASSFPGTGGHQETQYF; CDR3 DNA: TGTGCCAGCAGTTTTCCCGGGACAGGGGGCCACCAAGAGACCCAGTACTTC
D gene: .; V gene: TRBV5-1; clone size: .; J gene: TRBJ1-1; CDR3 protein: CASSLGGTAVTEAFF; CDR3 DNA: TGCGCCAGCAGCTTGGGGGGGACGGCTGTAACTGAAGCTTTCTTT
D gene: TRBD1; V gene: TRBV7-9; clone size: .; J gene: TRBJ1-1; CDR3 protein: CASSPPTGRGTEAFF; CDR3 DNA: TGTGCCAGCAGCCCCCCGACAGGGCGCGGGACTGAAGCTTTCTTT
D gene: TRBD2; V gene: TRBV28; clone size: .; J gene: TRBJ2-4; CDR3 protein: CASNLAGWGNIQYF; CDR3 DNA: TGTGCCAGCAATCTAGCGGGATGGGGAAACATTCAGTACTTC
D gene: TRBD2; V gene: TRBV24-1; clone size: .; J gene: TRBJ2-1; CDR3 protein: CATSDSLAESYNEQFF; CDR3 DNA: TGTGCCACCAGTGATTCACTAGCGGAGTCTTACAATGAGCAGTTCTTC
D gene: .; V gene: TRBV19; clone size: .; J gene: TRBJ2-7; CDR3 protein: CASSFAFRGRDGYEQYF; CDR3 DNA: TGTGCCAGTAGTTTCGCTTTTAGGGGGAGGGACGGTTACGAGCAGTACTTC
D gene: .; V gene: TRBV3-1/TRBV3-2; clone size: .; J gene: TRBJ1-4; CDR3 protein: CASSQGAGTNEKLFF; CDR3 DNA: TGTGCCAGCAGCCAAGGGGCAGGCACTAATGAAAAACTGTTTTTT
D gene: .; V gene: TRBV29-1; clone size: once; J gene: TRBJ2-7; CDR3 protein: CSTGGGNEQYF; CDR3 DNA: TGCAGCACAGGAGGGGGAAACGAGCAGTACTTC
D gene: .; V gene: TRBV29-1; clone size: once; J gene: TRBJ2-1; CDR3 protein: CSDRRGSNEQFF; CDR3 DNA: TGCAGCGACAGACGGGGATCCAATGAGCAGTTCTTC
D gene: .; V gene: TRBV7-9; clone size: .; J gene: TRBJ1-2; CDR3 protein: CASSLRDGSPYGYTF; CDR3 DNA: TGTGCCAGCAGCTTGAGGGACGGCAGCCCCTATGGCTACACCTTC
D gene: TRBD1; V gene: TRBV24-1; clone size: .; J gene: TRBJ2-1; CDR3 protein: CATSDLRQGPYNEQFF; CDR3 DNA: TGTGCCACCAGTGATTTGCGACAGGGACCCTACAATGAGCAGTTCTTC